These 21 T cell receptor beta chains share one sample of origin, sequenced in a study of early T cells in non-severe SARS-CoV-2 infection. TCRdb fed the 5' RACE reads into MiXCR, producing one record per CDR3 protein. The sample records 60,000 or so distinct CDR3 sequences, under 15% being singletons. This specimen consisted of whole blood, obtained at baseline. The receptor source for this set is an adult who was a healthcare worker with PCR-confirmed SARS-CoV-2 infection or an uninfected control (not recorded which).

This clonotype was observed a handful of times. The J gene is TRBJ2-3, the V gene TRBV5-1; no reliable D call. Germline CDR1 reads SGHRS; CDR2 reads YFSETQ. Trimming shortened V by 1 base and J by 1 base, and 4 bases separated the two germline ends. The CDR3 length is 13 residues. The CDR3 is CASSLWGTDTQYF. The CDR3 bases are TGCGCCAGCAGCTTGTGGGGCACAGATACGCAGTATTTT.

The chain employs TRBV2 and TRBJ2-1; 8 positions match TRBD2. The CDR3 runs 15 residues. Trimming cost V 2 bases and J 5 bases; bases outside gene matches: 5. Germline CDR1 SNHLY, CDR2 FYNNEI. The CDR3 is CASSEYGGAHNEQFF. The CDR3 DNA reads as TGTGCCAGCAGTGAATACGGGGGGGCTCACAATGAGCAGTTCTTC.

This clonotype showed up just a few times. The V gene is TRBV7-9, the J gene TRBJ2-1; D not certain. Deletions cut 6 bases from V and 8 bases from J, with 8 bases between. The CDR3 has 11 amino acids. CDR1 SEHNR and CDR2 FQNEAQ come from the germline V gene (reference sequence). CDR3 in amino acids: CASSLEDEQFF. DNA of the CDR3: TGTGCCAGCAGTCTCGAGGATGAGCAGTTCTTC.

This clonotype was seen only a few times. This chain links TRBV29-1 with TRBJ2-7; 7 bases fit TRBD2. This CDR3 has 12 residues. V shed 6 bases, J shed 0 bases, and the junction held 2 bases outside the gene matches. Per germline, CDR1 SQVTM and CDR2 ANQGSEA. CDR3 in amino acids: CSVRGISYEQYF. The CDR3 coding sequence is TGCAGCGTGCGGGGGATCTCCTACGAGCAGTACTTC.

There are a few counts of this clonotype. J is TRBJ1-4 and V is TRBV2; perhaps TRBD1 as D (6 bases). This CDR3 region has 15 residues. From germline, CDR1 is SNHLY and CDR2 FYNNEI. The germline V and J ends were trimmed by 4 bases and 10 bases, with 19 bases remaining between them. CDR3 coding DNA: TGTGCCAGCAGTGCACCGGGACAATCTTTCGGAAAACTGTTTTTT. Translated, it gives CASSAPGQSFGKLFF.

This clonotype came up many times. This rearrangement joins TRBV6-5 to TRBJ2-1, with D uncertain. This CDR3 contains 11 residues. The V end was cut by 8 bases, the J end by 0 bases, with 2 bases between. The germline V gene encodes CDR1 MNHEY and CDR2 SVGAGI. CDR3 sequence (DNA): TGTGCCAGCGGCTCCTACAATGAGCAGTTCTTC. Translation gives CASGSYNEQFF.

The chain is built from TRBV7-9 and TRBJ1-1, with D unresolved. This CDR3 contains 12 residues. V gave up 1 base and J gave up 8 bases, with 8 bases separating them. Germline values: CDR1 SEHNR, CDR2 FQNEAQ (reference sequence). CDR3 loop: CASSLVQTEAFF. The CDR3 bases are TGTGCCAGCAGCTTAGTGCAGACCGAAGCTTTCTTT.

This clonotype was counted a few times. The rearrangement joins TRBV2 to TRBJ2-1; TRBD2 aligns across 10 bases. The CDR3 extends over 15 amino acids. CDR1 is SNHLY and CDR2 is FYNNEI in the germline V gene. V lost 5 bases and J lost 8; bases outside the gene matches: 9. CDR3 sequence (DNA): TGTGCCAGCAGTCCCTTAGCGGGGGGCAGAGATGAGCAGTTCTTC. Its translation is CASSPLAGGRDEQFF.

This clonotype was observed a handful of times. This sequence joins TRBV3-1 and TRBJ1-1; D is unresolved. Germline loops: CDR1 LGHDT, CDR2 YNNKEL (reference sequence). V was clipped by 3 bases and J by 8 bases, with 13 bases between them. CDR3 length: 13 residues. The CDR3 protein is CASSQFGAFEAFF. CDR3 coding DNA: TGTGCCAGCAGCCAGTTTGGCGCCTTCGAAGCTTTCTTT.

A few counts support this clonotype. The chain is built from TRBV6-1 and TRBJ1-1; a weak D match, TRBD1 (5 bases). Germline assignment: CDR1 MNHNS and CDR2 SASEGT. V was cut by 0 bases and J by 6 bases, with 14 bases left in between. This CDR3 contains 15 residues. The CDR3 bases are TGTGCCAGCAGTGAAGCTACAGGTATTATTGCTGAAGCTTTCTTT. Amino acids: CASSEATGIIAEAFF.

The chain recombines TRBV18 with TRBJ1-2, with unresolved D. Trimming pared 2 bases from V and 5 bases from J, leaving 12 bases between. CDR1 is KGHSH and CDR2 is LQKENI in the germline V gene. The CDR3 is made up of 14 amino acids. CDR3 sequence (DNA): TGTGCCAGCTCACCAGGCCAGGCTACTTATGGCTACACCTTC. Translated, it gives CASSPGQATYGYTF.

This clonotype was found a few times. The rearrangement joins TRBV20-1 to TRBJ2-7; 12 nucleotides line up with TRBD2. V was pared by 6 bases and J by 0 bases, with 3 bases of the junction left unmatched. Germline V lookup: CDR1 DFQATT, CDR2 SNEGSKA (reference sequence). The CDR3 has 14 amino acids. For the CDR3, the DNA is TGCAGTGCACAGACTAGCGGGAGCTCCTACGAGCAGTACTTC. Translation: CSAQTSGSSYEQYF.

This rearrangement joins TRBV6-2 or TRBV6-3 to TRBJ2-3; unclear D gene. The CDR3 contains 13 residues. Trimming removed 2 bases at V and 5 bases at J, with 8 bases between. Germline V lookup: CDR1 MNHEY, CDR2 SVGEGT. CDR3 residues: CASSYLSLDTQYF. In DNA, the CDR3 is TGTGCCAGCAGTTACCTGAGTTTAGATACGCAGTATTTT.

This clonotype was counted a few times. The V call is TRBV12-3 or TRBV12-4, the J call TRBJ2-3, with a weak D call TRBD2 (5 bases). Trimming removed 4 bases at V and 3 bases at J, with 14 bases between. The CDR3 has 15 amino acids. DNA of the CDR3: TGTGCCAGCAGTTCTAATCTAGCCCAAACAGATACGCAGTATTTT. Amino acid sequence: CASSSNLAQTDTQYF.

V is TRBV9 and J is TRBJ1-1; TRBD1 is a possible D gene (6 bases). The CDR3 length is 14 residues. Germline CDR1 SGDLS, CDR2 YYNGEE. V was clipped by 4 bases and J by 4 bases, with 14 bases between them. The CDR3 bases are TGTGCCAGCAGCATATGGGGGCATGGCACTGAAGCTTTCTTT. Amino acid sequence: CASSIWGHGTEAFF. The full variable domain, in which reference TRBV9 and TRBJ1-1 provide the parts outside the CDR3, is DSGVTQTPKHLITATGQRVTLRCSPRSGDLSVYWYQQSLDQGLQFLIQYYNGEERAKGNILERFSAQQFPDLHSELNLSSLELGDSALYFCASSIWGHGTEAFFGQGTRLTVV.

This clonotype was seen only a few times. The chain employs TRBV6-4 and TRBJ2-3, with TRBD2 identical over 7 bases. With V trimmed by 2 bases and J by 0 bases, 2 bases remained unmatched. This CDR3 spans 15 amino acids. CDR1 is MRHNA and CDR2 is SNTAGT in the germline V gene. In DNA, the CDR3 is TGTGCCAGCAGTGACGGTAGCGGGAGCACAGATACGCAGTATTTT. Translating it yields CASSDGSGSTDTQYF.

CDR3 nucleotides: TGCAGTGCTAGAGGTCAGAGTACAGATACGCAGTATTTT. This translates into CSARGQSTDTQYF. V gene TRBV20-1 combines with J gene TRBJ2-3; D is ambiguous. CDR3 length: 13 amino acids. V was clipped by 1 base and J by 3 bases, with 8 bases between them. Germline V gene lookup returns CDR1 DFQATT and CDR2 SNEGSKA (reference sequence).

This clonotype has more than one count but fewer than ten. The chain couples TRBV28 to TRBJ2-1; weak D call: TRBD2 (6 bases). The CDR3 has 18 residues. The V end lost 5 bases, the J end lost 0 bases, and 20 bases lay between the germline ends. CDR1 is MDHEN and CDR2 is SYDVKM in the germline V gene. CDR3 DNA: TGTGCCAGCAGTGCCTTAGGGGCGGGACGGTCCTCCTACAATGAGCAGTTCTTC. Encoded protein: CASSALGAGRSSYNEQFF.

The V gene is TRBV6-5, the J gene TRBJ1-4, with D maybe TRBD1 (5 bases). Germline V gives CDR1 MNHEY, CDR2 SVGAGI. The V and J ends lost 0 bases and 8 bases respectively, with 13 bases between them. The CDR3 extends over 15 amino acids. CDR3: CASSYSGRVDEKLFF. The CDR3 nucleotides are TGTGCCAGCAGTTACTCGGGCAGGGTCGACGAAAAACTGTTTTTT.

This clonotype turned up a few times. The J gene is TRBJ2-1, the V gene TRBV12-5, with D maybe TRBD2 (5 bases). The CDR3 extends over 14 amino acids. Germline loops: CDR1 LGHNT, CDR2 FRNRAP. The germline V and J ends were trimmed by 2 bases and 6 bases, with 11 bases remaining between them. CDR3 residues: CASGLIGLGNEQFF. CDR3 sequence (DNA): TGTGCTAGTGGTTTGATAGGACTTGGCAATGAGCAGTTCTTC.

This clonotype has a handful of counts. The chain links TRBV12-3 or TRBV12-4 to TRBJ1-5, with a possible D match to TRBD1 (5 bases). V lost 8 bases and J 4 bases, leaving 12 bases between the germline ends. The CDR3 has 13 residues. CDR3 sequence reads: CASQQGGNQPQHF. Written as DNA, the CDR3 is TGTGCCAGCCAGCAGGGTGGAAATCAGCCCCAGCATTTT.